This T cell receptor (beta chain) was obtained from a study of T cells in Graves' hyperthyroidism and ophthalmopathy. Study-level results: The model anticipated ophthalmopathy a median about six months pre-onset.

Points on this clonotype: Antigen unknown.

Amplification of TCR beta CDR3 regions used RNA as the template. During a first-round RT-PCR of the TCR CDR3, the HTBI primer set was used. TCRdb analysed the multiplex PCR reads with MiXCR anew, one entry per CDR3 protein. Here the sample spans about 700,000 distinct CDR3 sequences, 45% being singletons. V was shortened by 3 bases and J by 7 bases, with 12 bases between the two germline ends. The length of the CDR3 is 13 residues. The TCR originated in an adult man with Graves' disease, either hyperthyroidism or ophthalmopathy (not recorded which). The chain carries TRBV7-1 and TRBJ1-1, with unresolved D. TRBV7-1 counts as an open reading frame of uncertain function. Sequencing input: peripheral blood or thyroid tissue (not recorded which). This chain's CDR3 is CASSSRLINEAFF. The CDR3 coding sequence is TGTGCCAGCAGCTCCCGGTTGATCAATGAAGCTTTCTTT.